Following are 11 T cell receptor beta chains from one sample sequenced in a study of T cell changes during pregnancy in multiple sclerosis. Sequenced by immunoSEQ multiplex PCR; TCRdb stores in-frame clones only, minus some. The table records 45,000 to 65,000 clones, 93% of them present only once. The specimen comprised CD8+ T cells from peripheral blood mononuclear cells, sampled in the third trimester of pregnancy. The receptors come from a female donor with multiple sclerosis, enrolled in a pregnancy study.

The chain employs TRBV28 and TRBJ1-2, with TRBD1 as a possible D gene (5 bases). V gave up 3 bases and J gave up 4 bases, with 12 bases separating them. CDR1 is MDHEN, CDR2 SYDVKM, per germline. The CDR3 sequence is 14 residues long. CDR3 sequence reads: CASSLGGFGYGYTF. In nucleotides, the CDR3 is TGTGCCAGCAGTTTGGGGGGGTTTGGCTATGGCTACACCTTC.

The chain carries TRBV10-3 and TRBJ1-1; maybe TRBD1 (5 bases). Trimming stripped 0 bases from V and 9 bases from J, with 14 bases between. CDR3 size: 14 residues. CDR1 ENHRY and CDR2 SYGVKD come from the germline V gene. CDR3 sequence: CAISESAGLHQAFF. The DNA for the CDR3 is TGTGCCATCAGTGAGTCCGCGGGACTTCATCAAGCTTTCTTT.

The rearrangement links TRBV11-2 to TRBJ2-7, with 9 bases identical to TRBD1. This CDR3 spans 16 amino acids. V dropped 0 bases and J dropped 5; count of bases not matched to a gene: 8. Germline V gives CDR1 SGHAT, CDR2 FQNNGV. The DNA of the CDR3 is TGTGCCAGCAGCTTAGATCCCCGGACAGGGGAGGACGAGCAGTACTTC. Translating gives CASSLDPRTGEDEQYF.

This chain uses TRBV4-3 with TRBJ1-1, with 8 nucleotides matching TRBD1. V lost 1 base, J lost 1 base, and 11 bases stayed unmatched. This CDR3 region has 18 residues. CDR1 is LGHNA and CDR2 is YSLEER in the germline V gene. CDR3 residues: CASSQVRIRGLGNTEAFF. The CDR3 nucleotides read TGCGCCAGCAGCCAAGTACGAATCAGGGGGCTCGGGAACACTGAAGCTTTCTTT.

CDR3 nucleotide sequence: TGTGCCAGCTCACCGAAGACAGGGAAAGACGAGCAGTACTTC. This translates into CASSPKTGKDEQYF. The V gene is TRBV18, the J gene TRBJ2-7, with 7 bases that match TRBD1. CDR3 length: 14 residues. The V gene's germline CDR1 is KGHSH and CDR2 LQKENI. V lost 3 bases to trimming and J lost 5 bases; unmatched junction nucleotides: 7.

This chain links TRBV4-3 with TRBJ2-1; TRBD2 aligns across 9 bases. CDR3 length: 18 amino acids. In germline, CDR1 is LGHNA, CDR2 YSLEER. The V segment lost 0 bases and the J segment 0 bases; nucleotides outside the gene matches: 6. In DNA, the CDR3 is TGCGCCAGCAGCCAAGACCCGACTAGCGGACACTCCTACAATGAGCAGTTCTTC. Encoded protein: CASSQDPTSGHSYNEQFF.

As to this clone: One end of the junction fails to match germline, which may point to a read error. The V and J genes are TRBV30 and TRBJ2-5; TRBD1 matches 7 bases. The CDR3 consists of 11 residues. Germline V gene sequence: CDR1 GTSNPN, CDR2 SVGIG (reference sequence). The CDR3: CAWSLGDSPNF. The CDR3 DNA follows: TGTGCCTGGAGTTTGGGGGACAGCCCGAACTTC. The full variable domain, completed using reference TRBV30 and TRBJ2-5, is SQTIHQWPATLVQPVGSPLSLECTVEGTSNPNLYWYRQAAGRGLQLLFYSVGIGQISSEVPQNLSASRPQDRQFILSSKKLLLSDSGFYLCAWSLGDSPNFGPGTRLLVL.

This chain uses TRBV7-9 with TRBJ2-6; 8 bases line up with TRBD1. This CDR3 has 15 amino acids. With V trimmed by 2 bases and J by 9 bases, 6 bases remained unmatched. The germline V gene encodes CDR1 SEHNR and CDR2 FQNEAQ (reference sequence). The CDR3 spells CASSLMTGVSNVLTF. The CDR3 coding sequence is TGTGCCAGCAGCTTAATGACAGGGGTTAGCAACGTCCTGACTTTC. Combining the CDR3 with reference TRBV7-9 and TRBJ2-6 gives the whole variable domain DTGVSQNPRHKITKRGQNVTFRCDPISEHNRLYWYRQTLGQGPEFLTYFQNEAQLEKSRLLSDRFSAERPKGSFSTLEIQRTEQGDSAMYLCASSLMTGVSNVLTFGAGSRLTVL.

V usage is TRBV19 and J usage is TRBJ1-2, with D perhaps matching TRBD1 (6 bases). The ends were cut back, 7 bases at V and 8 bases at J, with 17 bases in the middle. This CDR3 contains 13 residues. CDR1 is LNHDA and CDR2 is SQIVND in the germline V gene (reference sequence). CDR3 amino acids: CASTSRGAEGYTF. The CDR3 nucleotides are TGTGCCAGTACCTCCCGGGGGGCGGAAGGCTACACCTTC.

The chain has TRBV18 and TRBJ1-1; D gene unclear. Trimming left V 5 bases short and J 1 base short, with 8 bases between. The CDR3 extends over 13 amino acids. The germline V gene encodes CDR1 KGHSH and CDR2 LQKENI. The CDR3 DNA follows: TGTGCCAGCTCATCCAGCGGGAACACTGAAGCTTTCTTT. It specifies CASSSSGNTEAFF.

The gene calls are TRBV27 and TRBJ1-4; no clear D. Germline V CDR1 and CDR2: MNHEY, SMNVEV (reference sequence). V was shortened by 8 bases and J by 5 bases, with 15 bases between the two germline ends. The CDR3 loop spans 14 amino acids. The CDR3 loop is CASGRRRENEKLFF. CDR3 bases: TGTGCCAGCGGAAGACGGAGAGAAAATGAAAAACTGTTTTTT.